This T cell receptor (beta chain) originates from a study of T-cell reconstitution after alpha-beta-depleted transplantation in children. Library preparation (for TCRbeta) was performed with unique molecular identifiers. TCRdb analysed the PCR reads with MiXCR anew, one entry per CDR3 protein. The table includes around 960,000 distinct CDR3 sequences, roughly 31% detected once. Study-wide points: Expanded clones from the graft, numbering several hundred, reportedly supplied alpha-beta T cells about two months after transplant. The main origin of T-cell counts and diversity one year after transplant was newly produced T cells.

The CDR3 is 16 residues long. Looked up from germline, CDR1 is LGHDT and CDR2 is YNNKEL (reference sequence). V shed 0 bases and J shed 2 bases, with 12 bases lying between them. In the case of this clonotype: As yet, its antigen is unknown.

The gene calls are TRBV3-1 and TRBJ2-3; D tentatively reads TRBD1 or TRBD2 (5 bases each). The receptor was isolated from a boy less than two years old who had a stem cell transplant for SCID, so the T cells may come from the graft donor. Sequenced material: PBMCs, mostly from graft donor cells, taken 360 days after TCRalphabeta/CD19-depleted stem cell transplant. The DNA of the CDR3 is TGTGCCAGCAGCCAAGATGACTGGGGGTACACAGATACGCAGTATTTT. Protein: CASSQDDWGYTDTQYF.